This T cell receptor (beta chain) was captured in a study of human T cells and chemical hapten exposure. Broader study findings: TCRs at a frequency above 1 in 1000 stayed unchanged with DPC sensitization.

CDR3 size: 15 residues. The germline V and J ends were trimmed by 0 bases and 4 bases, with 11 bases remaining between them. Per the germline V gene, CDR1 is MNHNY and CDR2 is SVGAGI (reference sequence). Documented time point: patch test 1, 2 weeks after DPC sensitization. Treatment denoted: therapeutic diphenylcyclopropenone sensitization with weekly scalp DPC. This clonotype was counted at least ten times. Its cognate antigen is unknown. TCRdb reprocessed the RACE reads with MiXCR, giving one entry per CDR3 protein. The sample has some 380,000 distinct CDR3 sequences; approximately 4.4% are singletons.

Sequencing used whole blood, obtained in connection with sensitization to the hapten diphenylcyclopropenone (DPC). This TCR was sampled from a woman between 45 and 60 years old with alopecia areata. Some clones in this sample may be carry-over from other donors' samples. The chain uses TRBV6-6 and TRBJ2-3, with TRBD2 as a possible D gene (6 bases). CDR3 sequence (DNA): TGTGCCAGCAGTTACTCGAACGGGGGTGCAGATACGCAGTATTTT. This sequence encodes CASSYSNGGADTQYF.